These 22 T cell receptor beta chains were all obtained from the same sample, sequenced in a study of cytomegalovirus exposure and HLA in healthy donors. PCR primers comprised 60 Vbeta and 13 Jbeta primers. Clones were sequenced by immunoSEQ multiplex PCR, and TCRdb holds only the in-frame ones, with some missing. The table has over 200,000 clones, 85% seen once. The material sequenced was PBMCs. The receptor source for this set is a human donor in good health.

Points on this clone: Compared with germline, one end of the junction differs, possibly owing to a read error. The gene calls are TRBV7-9 and TRBJ2-1, with 10 bases lining up with TRBD2. There are 17 residues in the CDR3. Germline CDR1 and CDR2: SEHNR and FQNEAQ (reference sequence). CDR3 nucleotide sequence: TGTTCCAGCAGCTTAGTGGTAGCGGGAGGACAGTACAATGAGCAGTTCTTC. Its protein product is CSSSLVVAGGQYNEQFF.

This clone was seen a few times. V gene TRBV5-1 combines with J gene TRBJ2-7; 8 nucleotides line up with TRBD1. The CDR3 loop spans 14 amino acids. V lost 4 bases, J lost 3 bases, and 6 bases stayed unmatched. In germline, CDR1 is SGHRS, CDR2 YFSETQ. The CDR3 DNA is TGCGCCAGCAGCCGGGGACAGGAGCTCTACGAGCAGTACTTC. Translating gives CASSRGQELYEQYF.

The rearrangement uses TRBV7-5 and TRBJ1-1. TRBV7-5 is designated a pseudogene. The CDR3 is made up of 17 amino acids. CDR3 protein: CARSLDVLGKRGTEAFF. CDR3 nucleotide sequence: TGTGCCAGAAGCTTAGATGTTCTGGGGAAACGGGGAACTGAAGCTTTCTTT.

This chain links TRBV6-6 with TRBJ2-1, with 7 bases identical to TRBD2. V lost 5 bases, J lost 5 bases, and 12 bases stayed unmatched. CDR1 is MNHNY, CDR2 SVGAGI, per germline (reference sequence). The CDR3 totals 16 residues. CDR3 nucleotide sequence: TGTGCCAGCAGTCCCGTGGGCGGGAGCGGCCACAATGAGCAGTTCTTC. Amino acid sequence: CASSPVGGSGHNEQFF.

The rearrangement links TRBV7-2 to TRBJ2-1, with 8 bases lining up with TRBD2. The ends lost 5 bases at V and 0 bases at J; junction bases unmatched: 12. The CDR3 is made up of 18 amino acids. Germline-derived CDR1 and CDR2 are SGHTA and FQGNSA. CDR3 region: CASSRGRLAGYSYNEQFF. The CDR3, as DNA: TGTGCCAGCAGCCGGGGGCGGTTAGCGGGGTACTCCTACAATGAGCAGTTCTTC.

This rearrangement joins TRBV7-6 to TRBJ2-1, with D possibly matching TRBD2 (5 bases). The length of the CDR3 is 14 residues. Germline V lookup: CDR1 SGHVS, CDR2 FNYEAQ. Trimming pared 1 base from V and 6 bases from J, leaving 10 bases between. In DNA, the CDR3 is TGTGCCAGCAGCTTAGGTCCGAGGGTCAATGAGCAGTTCTTC. Protein product: CASSLGPRVNEQFF.

V and J are TRBV7-2 and TRBJ2-7; tentative D call: TRBD2 (6 bases). This CDR3 comprises 14 residues. Germline V gene sequence: CDR1 SGHTA, CDR2 FQGNSA. The V end was cut by 4 bases, the J end by 0 bases, with 10 bases between. The CDR3 sequence: CASSSGGNSYEQYF. As DNA, the CDR3 is TGTGCCAGCAGCTCAGGCGGGAACTCCTACGAGCAGTACTTC. The variable domain in full, with the rest retrieved from reference TRBV7-2 and TRBJ2-7, is GAGVSQSPSNKVTEKGKDVELRCDPISGHTALYWYRQSLGQGLEFLIYFQGNSAPDKSGLPSDRFSAERTGGSVSTLTIQRTQQEDSAVYLCASSSGGNSYEQYFGPGTRLTVT.

This clone was picked up one time. The chain is built from TRBV6-5 and TRBJ2-7; D gene unclear. The germline V gene encodes CDR1 MNHEY and CDR2 SVGAGI. The CDR3 covers 15 residues. V lost 10 bases and J lost 0, with 19 bases in between. The CDR3, as DNA: TGTGCCACCTCGATTGCGAGCATTAGCTCCTACGAGCAGTACTTC. As protein: CATSIASISSYEQYF.

The J gene is TRBJ2-3, the V gene TRBV7-3, with no clear D. The CDR3 contains 15 residues. Germline CDR1 is SGHTA and CDR2 is FQGTGA. With 0 bases removed from V and 5 bases from J, the gap between germline ends came to 12 bases. CDR3 region: CASSLTSVTGDTQYF. The CDR3 coding sequence is TGTGCCAGCAGCTTAACTAGTGTCACGGGAGATACGCAGTATTTT.

This chain uses TRBV25-1 with TRBJ2-6; maybe TRBD1 (6 bases). Trimming stripped 2 bases from V and 1 base from J, with 9 bases between. CDR3 length equals 16 residues. Germline-derived CDR1 and CDR2 are MGHDK and SYGVNS. This chain's CDR3 is CASSEGTTSGANVLTF. The CDR3 region has the DNA TGTGCCAGCAGTGAAGGGACAACGTCTGGGGCCAACGTCCTGACTTTC.

The chain joins TRBV5-1 to TRBJ1-2; 7 bases match TRBD1. This CDR3 spans 15 amino acids. V was pared by 1 base and J by 4 bases, with 7 bases of the junction left unmatched. The germline gives CDR1 SGHRS, CDR2 YFSETQ. The CDR3 DNA sequence: TGCGCCAGCAGCTTGCGAGGGGGCGAAGTCTATGGCTACACCTTC. Encoded protein: CASSLRGGEVYGYTF.

This clone appeared a few times. The chain joins TRBV28 to TRBJ1-2; D is unclear. The CDR3 is 11 residues long. Germline V gene lookup returns CDR1 MDHEN and CDR2 SYDVKM. Trimming shortened V by 6 bases and J by 2 bases, and 4 bases separated the two germline ends. Here the CDR3 DNA reads TGTGCCAGCAGGAGGAACTATGGCTACACCTTC. This encodes CASRRNYGYTF.

The CDR3 spells CASSFAASGTEAFF. CDR3 nucleotide sequence: TGTGCCAGCAGCTTCGCAGCTTCGGGCACTGAAGCTTTCTTT. V is TRBV7-3 and J is TRBJ1-1; no clear D. With 3 bases removed from V and 4 bases from J, the gap between germline ends came to 12 bases. CDR1 and CDR2 from the germline V gene are SGHTA and FQGTGA. The CDR3 has 14 residues.

The chain uses TRBV7-2 and TRBJ2-7; 7 nucleotides match TRBD2. J lost 6 bases, V lost 5 bases, and 13 bases had no gene match. The CDR3 is 15 amino acids. CDR1 and CDR2 from the germline V gene are SGHTA and FQGNSA. CDR3 bases: TGTGCCAGCAGCCCATTACCGGGACTAATGAGCGAGCAGTACTTC. It yields the protein CASSPLPGLMSEQYF. The full variable domain, in which reference TRBV7-2 and TRBJ2-7 provide the parts outside the CDR3, is GAGVSQSPSNKVTEKGKDVELRCDPISGHTALYWYRQSLGQGLEFLIYFQGNSAPDKSGLPSDRFSAERTGGSVSTLTIQRTQQEDSAVYLCASSPLPGLMSEQYFGPGTRLTVT.

CDR3 nucleotides: TGTGCCAGCAGCCCCCGGACAGGCGGGAACACTGAAGCTTTCTTT. Protein sequence: CASSPRTGGNTEAFF. The chain recombines TRBV9 with TRBJ1-1; 7 bases map to TRBD1. CDR1 and CDR2 from the germline V gene are SGDLS and YYNGEE. V shed 4 bases and J 1 base; nucleotides not matched to a gene: 7. CDR3 length: 15 amino acids.

This clone came up a few times. The genes are TRBV4-3 and TRBJ2-1; 7 nucleotides align to TRBD2. The germline CDR1 and CDR2 sequences are LGHNA and YSLEER. J was trimmed by 7 bases and V by 4 bases; bases with no gene match: 4. This CDR3 is 13 amino acids long. DNA for the CDR3: TGCGCCAGCAGCCTAGGACTAGAAAATGAGCAGTTCTTC. Translated: CASSLGLENEQFF.

The chain couples TRBV19 to TRBJ1-3; 8 nucleotides align to TRBD1. The ends lost 5 bases at V and 0 bases at J; junction bases unmatched: 6. The CDR3 has 16 amino acids. Germline V gives CDR1 LNHDA, CDR2 SQIVND (reference sequence). CDR3 in amino acids: CASSLDRASSGNTIYF. As DNA, the CDR3 is TGTGCCAGTAGTTTGGACAGGGCCAGCTCTGGAAACACCATATATTTT.

The chain has TRBV5-1 and TRBJ2-7; 7 bases fit TRBD2. The CDR3 is 17 residues long. The germline gives CDR1 SGHRS, CDR2 YFSETQ. V lost 0 bases, J lost 2 bases, and 11 bases stayed unmatched. The CDR3 nucleotides read TGCGCCAGCAGCTTGGACCAGCTCCGGACTAGAACCTACGAGCAGTACTTC. Amino acid sequence: CASSLDQLRTRTYEQYF.

The genes are TRBV14 and TRBJ2-7, with TRBD2 matching over 8 bases. Per the germline V gene, CDR1 is SGHDN and CDR2 is FVKESK. This CDR3 has 21 amino acids. With V trimmed by 1 base and J by 3 bases, 23 bases remained unmatched. CDR3 nucleotides: TGTGCCAGCAGCCAAGTCCGACCGGTTGGTAGCGGGATCAGGGCTATCTACGAGCAGTACTTC. Encoded protein: CASSQVRPVGSGIRAIYEQYF. Drawing the rest from reference TRBV14 and TRBJ2-7, the complete variable domain is EAGVTQFPSHSVIEKGQTVTLRCDPISGHDNLYWYRRVMGKEIKFLLHFVKESKQDESGMPNNRFLAERTGGTYSTLKVQPAELEDSGVYFCASSQVRPVGSGIRAIYEQYFGPGTRLTVT.

V usage is TRBV5-1 and J usage is TRBJ2-5; the match to TRBD1 covers 9 bases. The CDR3 runs 16 residues. V gave up 1 base and J gave up 4 bases; unmatched junction bases: 8. The germline V gene has CDR1 SGHRS and CDR2 YFSETQ. In DNA, the CDR3 is TGCGCCAGCAGCTTGTCGGGACAGGGTTCGGGAGAGACCCAGTACTTC. Translation gives CASSLSGQGSGETQYF. Full variable domain (remainder filled in from reference TRBV5-1 and TRBJ2-5): KAGVTQTPRYLIKTRGQQVTLSCSPISGHRSVSWYQQTPGQGLQFLFEYFSETQRNKGNFPGRFSGRQFSNSRSEMNVSTLELGDSALYLCASSLSGQGSGETQYFGPGTRLLVL.

The chain has TRBV5-1 and TRBJ1-3; maybe TRBD1 (6 bases). The CDR3 spans 15 residues. Germline V gives CDR1 SGHRS, CDR2 YFSETQ. With 0 bases removed from V and 1 base from J, the gap between germline ends came to 8 bases. The DNA for the CDR3 is TGCGCCAGCAGCTTGGAGGGGGTTTCTGGAAACACCATATATTTT. Translating gives CASSLEGVSGNTIYF.

The chain couples TRBV10-3 to TRBJ1-2; D is unclear. V lost 2 bases and J 4 bases, leaving 8 bases between the germline ends. The germline CDR1 and CDR2 sequences are ENHRY and SYGVKD. The CDR3 sequence is 13 residues long. The CDR3 loop reads CAISEGPSYGYTF. As DNA, the CDR3 is TGTGCCATCAGTGAGGGGCCTTCCTATGGCTACACCTTC.